Included here is one T cell receptor (beta chain) sequence, with context. Its antigen is unknown. Sequencing used immunoSEQ multiplex PCR; TCRdb keeps in-frame clones, though not all of them. The sample comprises roughly 38,000 clones, roughly 88% of which are singletons, and roughly 2.6% rests with the top ten. The data originate from a study of T cells in localized non-small cell lung cancer. General study results and limits: Uninvolved adjacent lung showed peak T cell clonality, exceeding tumor.

CDR3 size: 15 residues. From germline, CDR1 is SGHAT and CDR2 FQNNGV. Trimming cost V 2 bases and J 7 bases, with 15 bases left between them. This sequence joins TRBV11-2 and TRBJ2-1; D is unresolved. The sequence was collected from a woman aged 35-70 years with stage I lung adenocarcinoma. Sequences were derived from peripheral blood, sampled before any cancer treatment. The chain's CDR3 is CASSLQALLGNEQFF. The CDR3 DNA follows: TGTGCCAGCAGCTTACAGGCCCTTCTGGGAAATGAGCAGTTCTTC.